This T cell receptor beta chain was captured in a study of blood T cell repertoires in COVID-19. Looking at the study overall: Whether acute or convalescent, the COVID-19 samples came from the United States, Italy and Spain. Sample material is recorded as cDNA or gDNA derived from T cells, B-cell-depleted T cells, or PBMCs.

Original processing notes: Cell counts per sample came from amplifying reference gene primers. Assay: immunoSEQ multiplex PCR; the TCRdb copy retains only in-frame clones and omits some. The D gene and trimming were derived from the DNA, and the V and J assignments and clone size from that table. Here the sample spans hundreds of thousands of clones, about 87% being singletons. Per the germline V gene, CDR1 is LNHNV and CDR2 is YYDKDF (reference sequence). CDR3 length: 17 residues. Trimming removed 0 bases from V and 4 bases from J; junction bases left unmatched: 4. This chain joins TRBV15 and TRBJ2-2, with TRBD1 matching 11 bases. Sequenced input: peripheral blood. The sequence was collected from a middle-aged woman who had recovered from COVID-19. The CDR3 protein is CATSRDRTGGITGELFF. The CDR3 DNA reads as TGTGCCACCAGCAGAGACCGGACAGGGGGCATCACCGGGGAGCTGTTTTTT.